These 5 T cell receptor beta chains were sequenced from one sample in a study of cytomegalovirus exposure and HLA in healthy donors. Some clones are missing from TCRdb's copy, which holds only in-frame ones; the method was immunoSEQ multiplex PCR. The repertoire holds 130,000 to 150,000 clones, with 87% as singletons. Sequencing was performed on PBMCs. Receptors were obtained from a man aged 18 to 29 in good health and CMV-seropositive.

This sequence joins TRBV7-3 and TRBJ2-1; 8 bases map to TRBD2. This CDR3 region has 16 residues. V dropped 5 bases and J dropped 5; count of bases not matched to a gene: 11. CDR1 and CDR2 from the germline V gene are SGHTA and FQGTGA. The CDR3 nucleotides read TGTGCCAGCAGCCCGCAAGCGGGGGAGGTAAACAATGAGCAGTTCTTC. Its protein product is CASSPQAGEVNNEQFF.

Here the CDR3 DNA reads TGTGCCAGCAGCGCCAGCTCTGGAAACACCATATATTTT. Protein sequence: CASSASSGNTIYF. The chain has TRBV9 and TRBJ1-3; D gene ambiguous. From germline, CDR1 is SGDLS and CDR2 YYNGEE. Trimming cost V 3 bases and J 0 bases, with 4 bases left between them. The CDR3 totals 13 residues.

For the CDR3, the DNA is TGTGCCAGCAGTGTTTCTTATGGACTAGCGGTTAATGAGCAGTTCTTC. Translated, it gives CASSVSYGLAVNEQFF. J is TRBJ2-1 and V is TRBV6-1; 10 bases line up with TRBD2. The CDR3 extends over 16 amino acids. V dropped 4 bases and J dropped 7; count of bases not matched to a gene: 10. The germline V gene has CDR1 MNHNS and CDR2 SASEGT.

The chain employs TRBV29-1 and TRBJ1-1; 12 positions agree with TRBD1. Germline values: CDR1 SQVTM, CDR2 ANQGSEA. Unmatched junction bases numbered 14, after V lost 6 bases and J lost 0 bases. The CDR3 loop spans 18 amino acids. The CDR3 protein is CSVSGTGGGGFLNTEAFF. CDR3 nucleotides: TGCAGCGTCTCCGGGACAGGGGGCGGCGGTTTCCTGAACACTGAAGCTTTCTTT.

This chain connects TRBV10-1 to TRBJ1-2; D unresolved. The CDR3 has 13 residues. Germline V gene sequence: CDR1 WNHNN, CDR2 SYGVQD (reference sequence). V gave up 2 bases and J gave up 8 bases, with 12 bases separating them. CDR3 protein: CASSEERSLGYTF. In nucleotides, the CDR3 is TGCGCCAGCAGTGAGGAACGGAGTTTGGGCTACACCTTC.